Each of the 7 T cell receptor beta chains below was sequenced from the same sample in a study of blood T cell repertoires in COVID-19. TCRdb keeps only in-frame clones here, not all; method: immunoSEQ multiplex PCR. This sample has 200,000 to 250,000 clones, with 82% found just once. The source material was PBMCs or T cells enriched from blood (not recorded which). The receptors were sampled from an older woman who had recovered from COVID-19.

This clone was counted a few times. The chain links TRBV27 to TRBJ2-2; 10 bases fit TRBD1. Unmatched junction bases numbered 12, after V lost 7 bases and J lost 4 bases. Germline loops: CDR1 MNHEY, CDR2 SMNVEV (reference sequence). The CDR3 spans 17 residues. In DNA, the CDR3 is TGTGCCAGCACCTCCAGGAGCAGGACAGGGGGCACCGGGGAGCTGTTTTTT. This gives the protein CASTSRSRTGGTGELFF.

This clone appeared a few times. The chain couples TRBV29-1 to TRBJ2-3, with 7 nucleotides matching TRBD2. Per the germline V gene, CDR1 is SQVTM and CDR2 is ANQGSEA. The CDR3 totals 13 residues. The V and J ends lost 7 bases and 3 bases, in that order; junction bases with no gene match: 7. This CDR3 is CSEAGLRTDTQYF. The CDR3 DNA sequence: TGCAGCGAAGCGGGACTAAGGACAGATACGCAGTATTTT.

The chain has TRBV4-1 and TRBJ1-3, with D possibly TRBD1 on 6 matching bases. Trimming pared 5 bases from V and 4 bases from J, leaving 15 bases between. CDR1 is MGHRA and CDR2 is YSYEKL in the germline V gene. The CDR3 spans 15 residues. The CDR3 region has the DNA TGCGCCAGCAGCGAACACACAGGGTTAGGAAACACCATATATTTT. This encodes CASSEHTGLGNTIYF.

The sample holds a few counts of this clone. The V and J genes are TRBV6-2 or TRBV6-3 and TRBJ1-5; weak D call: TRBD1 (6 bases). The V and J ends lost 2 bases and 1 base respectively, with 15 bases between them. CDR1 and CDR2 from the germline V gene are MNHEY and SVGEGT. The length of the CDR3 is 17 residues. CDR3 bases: TGTGCCAGCAGTTACGAAGGGGGTTCAAGGAGCAATCAGCCCCAGCATTTT. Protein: CASSYEGGSRSNQPQHF.

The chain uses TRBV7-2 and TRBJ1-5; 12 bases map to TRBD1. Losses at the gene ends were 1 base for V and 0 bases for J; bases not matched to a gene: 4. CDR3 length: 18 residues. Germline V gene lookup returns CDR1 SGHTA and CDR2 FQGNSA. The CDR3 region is CASSLVGTGGYSNQPQHF. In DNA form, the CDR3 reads TGTGCCAGCAGCTTAGTCGGGACAGGGGGCTATAGCAATCAGCCCCAGCATTTT.

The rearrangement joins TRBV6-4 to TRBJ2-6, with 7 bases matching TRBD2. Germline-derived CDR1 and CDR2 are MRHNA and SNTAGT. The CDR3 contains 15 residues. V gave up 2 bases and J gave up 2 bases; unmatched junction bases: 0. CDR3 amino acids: CASSDGRAGANVLTF. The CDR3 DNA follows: TGTGCCAGCAGTGACGGGAGGGCTGGGGCCAACGTCCTGACTTTC.

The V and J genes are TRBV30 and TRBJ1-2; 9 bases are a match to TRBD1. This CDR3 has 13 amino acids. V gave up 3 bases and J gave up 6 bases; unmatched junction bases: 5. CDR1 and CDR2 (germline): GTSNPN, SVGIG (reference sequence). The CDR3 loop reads CAWRDRGLHGYTF. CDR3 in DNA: TGTGCCTGGAGGGACAGGGGTCTCCATGGCTACACCTTC.